This T cell receptor (beta chain) was identified in a study of T cells in Graves' hyperthyroidism and ophthalmopathy. Comment on this clonotype: Possible read error: a much larger clone is one base away.

The PBMCs studied were ones that came from about 9.9 ml fresh peripheral blood. Amplified TCR beta CDR3 regions came from RNA transcripts. HTBI primers were used for first-round RT-PCR of the TCR CDR3. TCRdb called the multiplex PCR reads again in MiXCR, with one record for every CDR3 protein. The profile covers a few hundred thousand distinct CDR3 sequences, with less than 20% appearing a single time and around 7.5% taken by the ten largest. The receptor was derived from a woman aged 30 to 39 with Graves' hyperthyroidism. Material for sequencing was blood.

The CDR3 DNA reads TGTGCCAGCAGCTCGCACAGGGTTTCGGGCGAGCAGTACTTC. It translates to CASSSHRVSGEQYF. The rearrangement links TRBV7-2 to TRBJ2-7; D might be TRBD1 (6 bases). The CDR3 consists of 14 residues. V dropped 4 bases and J dropped 6 bases, with 16 bases sitting between them. The germline CDR1 and CDR2 sequences are SGHTA and FQGNSA.